The 13 T cell receptor beta chains in this list originate from one sample, sequenced in a study of memory CD8 T cells in hepatitis C reinfection. Measured with immunoSEQ multiplex PCR; TCRdb has only the in-frame clones, and not every one. The table lists about 45,000 clones, 88% of them singletons, with approximately 1.2% in the top ten. Stated time point: peak reinfection, 3 to 8 weeks after reinfection detection. Sorted cells were sequenced directly ex vivo without any in vitro expansion. The sample was naive CD8+ T cells sorted from blood. Receptors originate from a man aged 18 to 29 with hepatitis C virus infection.

The chain is built from TRBV19 and TRBJ1-2; TRBD1 might be the D (5 bases). V was clipped by 5 bases and J by 4 bases, with 14 bases between them. Looked up from germline, CDR1 is LNHDA and CDR2 is SQIVND (reference sequence). This CDR3 has 14 amino acids. For the CDR3, the DNA is TGTGCCAGTAGTGCCCCCGACAGACTCTATGGCTACACCTTC. It specifies CASSAPDRLYGYTF.

The V gene is TRBV21-1, the J gene TRBJ2-5; the table's D call, TRBD2, has no DNA check behind it. TRBV21-1 is marked as a pseudogene. The CDR3 runs 18 residues. The CDR3 is CARTPHVGRLAGVETQYF. In DNA form, the CDR3 reads TGTGCCAGAACACCACACGTAGGCCGACTAGCGGGAGTTGAGACCCAGTACTTC.

V usage is TRBV11-2 and J usage is TRBJ2-7; 7 bases map to TRBD2. CDR1 and CDR2 (germline): SGHAT, FQNNGV. V shed 0 bases and J 3 bases; nucleotides not matched to a gene: 5. The CDR3 runs to 15 residues. CDR3 sequence reads: CASSLDFGGDYEQYV. The CDR3 DNA follows: TGTGCCAGCAGCTTAGATTTTGGGGGGGACTACGAGCAGTACGTC.

V gene TRBV27 combines with J gene TRBJ1-4; 8 nucleotides line up with TRBD1. The length of the CDR3 is 12 residues. Trimming took 4 bases from V and 14 from J; bases not matched to a gene: 6. Germline CDR1 MNHEY, CDR2 SMNVEV (reference sequence). The chain's CDR3 is CASSSTGVGLFF. CDR3 nucleotide sequence: TGTGCCAGCAGTTCGACAGGGGTAGGTCTGTTTTTT.

The genes are TRBV15 and TRBJ1-1; D gene uncertain. Germline values: CDR1 LNHNV, CDR2 YYDKDF (reference sequence). The CDR3 totals 14 residues. The V end lost 5 bases, the J end lost 5 bases, and 15 bases lay between the germline ends. CDR3 nucleotide sequence: TGTGCCACCAGCGGAGGTTGGGGAGAGACTGAAGCTTTCTTT. The encoded protein is CATSGGWGETEAFF.

The J gene is TRBJ1-4, the V gene TRBV30, with D perhaps TRBD1 (6 bases). Germline-derived CDR1 and CDR2 are GTSNPN and SVGIG (reference sequence). CDR3 length: 13 amino acids. Trimming left V 3 bases short and J 5 bases short, with 10 bases between. The CDR3 reads CAWSPGVNEKLFF. CDR3 nucleotides: TGTGCCTGGAGCCCAGGGGTGAATGAAAAACTGTTTTTT.

This chain joins TRBV7-3 and TRBJ2-7, with a tentative D call TRBD2 (7 bases). V lost 5 bases to trimming and J lost 3 bases, with 17 bases between them. This CDR3 has 15 amino acids. Germline V gene lookup returns CDR1 SGHTA and CDR2 FQGTGA. The CDR3 DNA reads as TGTGCCAGCAGCCCCGCCGGGGGCGGGAGCTACGAGCAGTACTTC. Encoded protein: CASSPAGGGSYEQYF.

The rearrangement uses TRBV27 and TRBJ2-7; TRBD1 matches at 9 bases. CDR3 size: 14 residues. Germline CDR1 and CDR2: MNHEY and SMNVEV (reference sequence). The V segment lost 6 bases and the J segment 2 bases; nucleotides outside the gene matches: 5. CDR3 protein: CASRTGTGTYEQYF. CDR3 nucleotides: TGTGCCAGCAGGACCGGGACAGGGACCTACGAGCAGTACTTC.

The J gene is TRBJ2-5, the V gene TRBV15, with TRBD1 as a possible D gene (5 bases). CDR3 length: 16 amino acids. V lost 1 base and J 4 bases, leaving 16 bases between the germline ends. CDR1 is LNHNV and CDR2 is YYDKDF in the germline V gene (reference sequence). The CDR3 nucleotides are TGTGCCACCAGCAGAGGTGCCCAGGGAAGGGTAGAGACCCAGTACTTC. Translation: CATSRGAQGRVETQYF.

The chain carries TRBV6-1 and TRBJ1-1; D is perhaps TRBD1 (5 bases). There are 13 residues in the CDR3. From germline, CDR1 is MNHNS and CDR2 SASEGT. V shed 8 bases and J shed 5 bases, with 15 bases lying between them. CDR3 amino acids: CASSTGGGTEAFF. The DNA for the CDR3 is TGTGCCAGCTCAACCGGGGGAGGGACTGAAGCTTTCTTT.

This rearrangement joins TRBV19 to TRBJ1-1; D possibly corresponds to TRBD1 (6 bases). V lost 1 base and J 6 bases, leaving 12 bases between the germline ends. The V gene's germline CDR1 is LNHDA and CDR2 SQIVND (reference sequence). The CDR3 loop spans 14 amino acids. CDR3: CASSIGSGQSEAFF. The CDR3 region has the DNA TGTGCCAGTAGTATAGGGTCCGGACAGTCTGAAGCTTTCTTT. The full variable domain, with the rest looked up from reference TRBV19 and TRBJ1-1, is DGGITQSPKYLFRKEGQNVTLSCEQNLNHDAMYWYRQDPGQGLRLIYYSQIVNDFQKGDIAEGYSVSREKKESFPLTVTSAQKNPTAFYLCASSIGSGQSEAFFGQGTRLTVV.

This rearrangement joins TRBV4-1 to TRBJ2-7; D is perhaps TRBD2 (5 bases). Germline V lookup: CDR1 MGHRA, CDR2 YSYEKL. This CDR3 has 15 amino acids. Trimming took 2 bases from V and 3 from J, leaving 14 bases between them. In DNA form, the CDR3 reads TGCGCCAGCAGCCAACGGCTAGCTGGTAGCTACGAGCAGTACTTC. Translation: CASSQRLAGSYEQYF.

This chain joins TRBV27 and TRBJ1-1, with a tentative D call TRBD1 (6 bases). Per germline, CDR1 MNHEY and CDR2 SMNVEV (reference sequence). V was pared by 5 bases and J by 1 base, with 17 bases between. The CDR3 totals 16 residues. CDR3 region: CASSPSGGGPNTEAFF. The CDR3 bases are TGTGCCAGCAGTCCATCCGGTGGGGGCCCGAACACTGAAGCTTTCTTT.